Presented here are 23 T cell receptor beta chains from one specimen sequenced in a study of CD8 T cells in Susac syndrome. With random hexamers, roughly 0.45 to 1 ug RNA was reverse transcribed. Via MiXCR, TCRdb re-called the immunoSEQ multiplex PCR reads, giving one row per CDR3 protein. Of more than 120,000 distinct CDR3 sequences listed, approximately 94% are singletons. Sequencing was done on a sample of CD4+ T cells from PBMCs. These receptors all come from a human donor in good health.

The CDR3 bases are TGTGCCAGCAGCGTGCACTGGACTAGCCCCAATGAGCAGTTCTTC. It yields the protein CASSVHWTSPNEQFF. The J gene is TRBJ2-1, the V gene TRBV9, with 8 positions matching TRBD2. There are 15 residues in the CDR3. Germline CDR1 SGDLS, CDR2 YYNGEE. Trimming removed 2 bases from V and 6 bases from J; junction bases left unmatched: 7.

This clonotype was observed once. The chain employs TRBV20-1 and TRBJ1-2; possible D gene TRBD1, 5 bases. The V and J ends lost 0 bases and 7 bases respectively, with 18 bases between them. The CDR3 runs to 15 residues. Germline CDR1 reads DFQATT; CDR2 reads SNEGSKA (reference sequence). CDR3 sequence: CSARDMGPSRSGYTF. CDR3 DNA: TGCAGTGCTAGAGATATGGGGCCCTCAAGGAGTGGCTACACCTTC.

The rearrangement uses TRBV9 and TRBJ2-7, with D possibly matching TRBD2 (6 bases). This CDR3 comprises 14 residues. From germline, CDR1 is SGDLS and CDR2 YYNGEE. With 4 bases removed from V and 0 bases from J, the gap between germline ends came to 11 bases. The CDR3 DNA follows: TGTGCCAGCAGCCGGGACTTTGACTCCTACGAGCAGTACTTC. It encodes CASSRDFDSYEQYF.

The chain couples TRBV20-1 to TRBJ1-2, with 7 bases matching TRBD1. The CDR3 is 14 residues long. Looked up from germline, CDR1 is DFQATT and CDR2 is SNEGSKA (reference sequence). The J segment lost 5 bases and the V segment lost 0 bases, leaving 6 bases of the junction unmatched. The CDR3 DNA reads TGCAGTGCTAGAGAAAGGGGGCGAGGGTATGGCTACACCTTC. This sequence encodes CSARERGRGYGYTF.

V gene TRBV20-1 combines with J gene TRBJ1-2, with D hard to call. The V end was cut by 5 bases, the J end by 2 bases, with 12 bases between. The germline V gene encodes CDR1 DFQATT and CDR2 SNEGSKA (reference sequence). This CDR3 spans 13 amino acids. The CDR3 protein is CSARPNPNYGYTF. CDR3 in DNA: TGCAGTGCTCGGCCGAATCCAAACTATGGCTACACCTTC.

The J gene is TRBJ1-3, the V gene TRBV3-1; 9 bases match TRBD1. V lost 1 base, J lost 6 bases, and 7 bases stayed unmatched. The CDR3 consists of 16 residues. CDR1 LGHDT and CDR2 YNNKEL come from the germline V gene (reference sequence). The CDR3 loop reads CASSQGQGVYTNTIYF. The CDR3 bases are TGTGCCAGCAGCCAAGGACAGGGGGTTTATACAAACACCATATATTTT.

This sequence joins TRBV5-1 and TRBJ2-7; a possible D gene is TRBD1 (5 bases). V shed 3 bases and J shed 7 bases, with 14 bases lying between them. CDR1 and CDR2 from the germline V gene are SGHRS and YFSETQ. The CDR3 spans 13 residues. The CDR3 spells CASSSTAPGEQYF. The DNA for the CDR3 is TGCGCCAGCAGCTCGACAGCGCCTGGAGAGCAGTACTTC.

This clonotype has just one count. The chain carries TRBV4-2 and TRBJ1-2, with D perhaps matching TRBD1 (5 bases). The CDR3 extends over 13 amino acids. V was trimmed by 1 base and J by 6 bases, leaving 9 bases between them. In germline, CDR1 is LGHNA, CDR2 YNFKEQ. CDR3 protein: CASSQVPGDGYTF. The CDR3 DNA is TGTGCCAGCAGCCAAGTACCGGGGGATGGCTACACCTTC.

The chain couples TRBV30 to TRBJ1-5; D gene uncertain. The CDR3 consists of 11 residues. CDR1 is GTSNPN, CDR2 SVGIG, per germline (reference sequence). Trimming cost V 2 bases and J 9 bases, with 8 bases left between them. The CDR3 protein is CAWSSSGPQHF. The CDR3 nucleotides are TGTGCCTGGAGTTCCTCCGGGCCCCAGCATTTT. The full variable domain, in which reference TRBV30 and TRBJ1-5 provide the parts outside the CDR3, is SQTIHQWPATLVQPVGSPLSLECTVEGTSNPNLYWYRQAAGRGLQLLFYSVGIGQISSEVPQNLSASRPQDRQFILSSKKLLLSDSGFYLCAWSSSGPQHFGDGTRLSIL.

The genes are TRBV10-3 and TRBJ2-3, with 7 nucleotides matching TRBD2. The CDR3 consists of 15 residues. Trimming at V came to 10 bases and at J to 4 bases, leaving 14 bases not matched to a gene. Germline V gene sequence: CDR1 ENHRY, CDR2 SYGVKD. CDR3: CATARDYSSADTQYF. The DNA of the CDR3 is TGTGCCACTGCCCGGGACTACTCGAGCGCAGATACGCAGTATTTT.

In its sample, this clonotype was seen a few times. The V gene is TRBV29-1, the J gene TRBJ2-3; D gene uncertain. V was clipped by 4 bases and J by 0 bases, with 2 bases between them. CDR1 is SQVTM, CDR2 ANQGSEA, per germline. CDR3 length equals 11 residues. CDR3 sequence (DNA): TGCAGCGTTGGGAGCACAGATACGCAGTATTTT. Translation gives CSVGSTDTQYF.

The chain combines TRBV12-3 or TRBV12-4 with TRBJ2-7, with D tentatively TRBD1 (8 bases). The CDR3 is 14 residues long. V lost 2 bases, J lost 6 bases, and 14 bases lay in between. CDR3 in amino acids: CASSLQQGGAEQYF. The CDR3 DNA follows: TGTGCCAGCAGTTTACAACAGGGGGGGGCCGAGCAGTACTTC.

J is TRBJ2-7 and V is TRBV6-2 or TRBV6-3; D may be TRBD1 (6 bases). The length of the CDR3 is 16 residues. Germline V lookup: CDR1 MNHEY, CDR2 SVGEGT. V was shortened by 8 bases and J by 0 bases, with 20 bases between the two germline ends. CDR3 bases: TGTGCCAGCTCGCCGCATCTAGACAGGCCCTCCTACGAGCAGTACTTC. It encodes CASSPHLDRPSYEQYF.

This chain links TRBV6-1 with TRBJ2-1, with 8 positions matching TRBD1. The CDR3 runs 13 residues. The germline CDR1 and CDR2 sequences are MNHNS and SASEGT. V dropped 6 bases and J dropped 6; count of bases not matched to a gene: 4. The CDR3 sequence: CASRDRVSNEQFF. The CDR3 coding sequence is TGTGCCAGCAGGGACAGGGTTTCCAATGAGCAGTTCTTC.

The J gene is TRBJ2-7, the V gene TRBV20-1, with 8 bases lining up with TRBD1. The CDR3 consists of 16 residues. J was trimmed by 4 bases and V by 0 bases; bases with no gene match: 11. CDR1 and CDR2 (germline): DFQATT, SNEGSKA (reference sequence). CDR3: CSARDPPGRGLYEQYF. The CDR3, as DNA: TGCAGTGCTAGAGACCCGCCCGGCAGGGGGCTTTACGAGCAGTACTTC.

The J gene is TRBJ1-2, the V gene TRBV27; the match to TRBD1 covers 8 bases. Losses at the gene ends were 7 bases for V and 8 bases for J; bases not matched to a gene: 18. This CDR3 contains 16 residues. Germline V gene data show CDR1 as MNHEY and CDR2 as SMNVEV (reference sequence). The CDR3 coding sequence is TGTGCCAGCACTCGTACGCCGGTAGGCAGGGGGCACGGCTACACCTTC. Translating gives CASTRTPVGRGHGYTF.

With respect to this clonotype: One junction end disagrees with the germline gene, perhaps due to a read error. The rearrangement uses TRBV29-1 and TRBJ2-7; TRBD2 might be the D (5 bases). The CDR3 spans 12 residues. CDR1 and CDR2 (germline): SQVTM, ANQGSEA. CDR3 bases: TGCAGCGTTGTTTCGGGATCCTACAAGCAGTACTTC. The encoded protein is CSVVSGSYKQYF.

This chain joins TRBV7-9 and TRBJ2-2; 7 bases align to TRBD1. Germline V gene data show CDR1 as SEHNR and CDR2 as FQNEAQ (reference sequence). The CDR3 runs 16 residues. The J segment lost 1 base and the V segment lost 1 base, leaving 3 bases of the junction unmatched. CDR3 DNA: TGTGCCAGCAGCTTAGAGACAGGGTTGAACACCGGGGAGCTGTTTTTT. Translation gives CASSLETGLNTGELFF.

This chain's CDR3 is CASSQVLYEKLFF. The DNA for the CDR3 is TGCGCCAGCAGCCAAGTTCTATATGAAAAACTGTTTTTT. The genes are TRBV4-1 and TRBJ1-4; D unclear. V lost 1 base and J lost 6, with 6 bases in between. This CDR3 has 13 residues. Germline lookup yields CDR1 MGHRA and CDR2 YSYEKL.

V and J are TRBV2 and TRBJ1-2; 8 bases line up with TRBD1. The CDR3 loop spans 14 amino acids. Trimming took 0 bases from V and 8 from J; bases not matched to a gene: 5. CDR1 is SNHLY, CDR2 FYNNEI, per germline. The DNA of the CDR3 is TGTGCCAGCAGTGAAGCCACGACAGGGGACGGCTACACCTTC. Encoded protein: CASSEATTGDGYTF.

This chain uses TRBV2 with TRBJ2-1; D might be TRBD2 (6 bases). The V gene's germline CDR1 is SNHLY and CDR2 FYNNEI. V was clipped by 0 bases and J by 10 bases, with 10 bases between them. The CDR3 loop spans 13 amino acids. CDR3 sequence reads: CASSEARAGEQFF. The CDR3 nucleotides are TGTGCCAGCAGTGAAGCGCGCGCGGGAGAGCAGTTCTTC. The whole variable domain, filled in from reference TRBV2 and TRBJ2-1, reads EPEVTQTPSHQVTQMGQEVILRCVPISNHLYFYWYRQILGQKVEFLVSFYNNEISEKSEIFDDQFSVERPDGSNFTLKIRSTKLEDSAMYFCASSEARAGEQFFGPGTRLTVL.

The rearrangement uses TRBV5-1 and TRBJ2-3; D gene ambiguous. V was pared by 0 bases and J by 2 bases, with 7 bases between. Germline CDR1 is SGHRS and CDR2 is YFSETQ. The CDR3 consists of 14 residues. CDR3 bases: TGCGCCAGCAGCTTGGGGCAGAACACAGATACGCAGTATTTT. Protein product: CASSLGQNTDTQYF.

The chain recombines TRBV9 with TRBJ2-3; D uncertain. Germline V gene sequence: CDR1 SGDLS, CDR2 YYNGEE. There are 14 residues in the CDR3. V was cut by 2 bases and J by 2 bases, with 9 bases left in between. CDR3 sequence: CASSVAASTDTQYF. CDR3 DNA sequence: TGTGCCAGCAGCGTTGCGGCATCCACAGATACGCAGTATTTT.